This T cell receptor beta chain was retrieved from a study of T cell responses to AZD1222 COVID-19 vaccine. This clone has just one count. What it recognizes is unknown. The CDR3 consists of 15 residues. With V trimmed by 2 bases and J by 1 base, 2 bases remained unmatched. CDR1 and CDR2 from the germline V gene are MNHEY and SVGEGT. Overall study results and limits: White British ancestry dominated among donors, who included more females, and clonal diversity was possibly underestimated. Within unmutated variant regions lay the reported targets of nearly half of spike-specific TCRs.

Repertoires were generated with immunoSEQ multiplex PCR, while TCRdb's copy carries only in-frame clones and drops some. The sample lists around 180,000 clones, approximately 94% occurring once. The rearrangement links TRBV6-2 or TRBV6-3 to TRBJ2-3; 8 bases line up with TRBD2. This clonotype was obtained from an adult in good health. Here the sequenced sample was peripheral blood, taken on day 0 of AZD1222 vaccination. The CDR3 loop is CASSYVTSGTDTQYF. Written as DNA, the CDR3 is TGTGCCAGCAGTTACGTGACTAGCGGCACAGATACGCAGTATTTT.